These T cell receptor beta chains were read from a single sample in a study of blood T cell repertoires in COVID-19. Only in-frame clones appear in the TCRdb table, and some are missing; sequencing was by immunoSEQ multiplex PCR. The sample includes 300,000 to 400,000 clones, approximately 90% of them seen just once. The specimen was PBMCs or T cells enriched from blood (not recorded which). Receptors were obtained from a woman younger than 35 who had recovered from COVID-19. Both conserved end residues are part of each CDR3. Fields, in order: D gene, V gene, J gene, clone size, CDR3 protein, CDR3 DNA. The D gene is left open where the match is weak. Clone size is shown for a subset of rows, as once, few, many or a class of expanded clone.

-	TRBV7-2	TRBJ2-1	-	CASSSPGGAGSYNEQFF	TGTGCCAGCAGCTCCCCCGGCGGGGCGGGGAGCTACAATGAGCAGTTCTTC
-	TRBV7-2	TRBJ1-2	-	CASSPRASPLYGYTF	TGTGCCAGCAGCCCCAGGGCCTCCCCCCTCTATGGCTACACCTTC
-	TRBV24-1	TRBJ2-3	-	CATGGSYTDTQYF	TGTGCCACCGGGGGCAGCTACACAGATACGCAGTATTTT
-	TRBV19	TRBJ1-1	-	CASIIRGGGTEAFF	TGTGCCAGTATCATCCGTGGGGGCGGCACTGAAGCTTTCTTT
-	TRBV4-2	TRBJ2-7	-	CASSQQGYAYEQYF	TGTGCCAGCAGCCAACAGGGATATGCCTACGAGCAGTACTTC
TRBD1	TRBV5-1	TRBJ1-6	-	CASKGARNSPLHF	TGCGCCAGCAAGGGGGCAAGAAATTCACCCCTCCACTTT
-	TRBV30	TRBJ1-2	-	CAWNSMTGFNYGYTF	TGTGCCTGGAACTCAATGACAGGTTTCAACTATGGCTACACCTTC
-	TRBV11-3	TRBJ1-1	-	CASSFFIWCRSNTEAFF	TGTGCCAGCAGCTTTTTTATTTGGTGCAGGTCGAACACTGAAGCTTTCTTT
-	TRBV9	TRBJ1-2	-	CASSERGDYGYTF	TGTGCCAGCAGCGAGCGGGGAGACTATGGCTACACCTTC
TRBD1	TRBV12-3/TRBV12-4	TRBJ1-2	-	CASTTTGVWGYTF	TGTGCCAGTACAACCACAGGGGTATGGGGCTACACCTTC
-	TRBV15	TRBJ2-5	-	CAAYSSIRGKGETQYF	TGTGCCGCTTACTCATCGATCAGGGGAAAGGGAGAGACCCAGTACTTC
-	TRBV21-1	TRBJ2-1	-	CASSKSEGADNEQFF	TGTGCCAGCAGCAAGTCAGAGGGGGCCGACAATGAGCAGTTCTTC
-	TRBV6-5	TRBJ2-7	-	CASSYSDRRYEQYF	TGTGCCAGCAGTTACTCCGACAGGAGGTACGAGCAGTACTTC
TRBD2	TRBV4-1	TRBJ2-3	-	CASSQDTSGNTQYF	TGCGCCAGCAGCCAAGATACTAGCGGTAATACGCAGTATTTT
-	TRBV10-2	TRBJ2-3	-	CASSDHSTDTQYF	TGCGCCAGCAGTGACCACTCCACAGATACGCAGTATTTT
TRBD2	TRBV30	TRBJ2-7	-	CAWTTSGGYEQYF	TGTGCCTGGACAACTAGCGGGGGCTACGAGCAGTACTTC
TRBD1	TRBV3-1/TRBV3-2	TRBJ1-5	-	CASSQEGQGYQPQHF	TGTGCCAGCAGCCAAGAAGGACAGGGCTATCAGCCCCAGCATTTT
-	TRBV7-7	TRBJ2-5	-	CASSSGRLKGETQYF	TGTGCTAGCAGCTCAGGCCGCTTAAAAGGAGAGACCCAGTACTTC
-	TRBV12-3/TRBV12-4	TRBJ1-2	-	CASSFFGYGYTF	TGTGCCAGCAGTTTTTTCGGCTATGGCTACACCTTC
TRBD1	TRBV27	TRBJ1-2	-	CASSLQGAPNGYTF	TGTGCCAGCAGCTTACAGGGGGCGCCGAATGGCTACACCTTC
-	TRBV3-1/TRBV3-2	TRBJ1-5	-	CASSHNDAGARNQPQHF	TGTGCCAGCAGCCACAACGACGCAGGGGCTCGCAATCAGCCCCAGCATTTT
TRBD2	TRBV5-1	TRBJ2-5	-	CASSFSGEETQYF	TGCGCCAGCAGCTTTAGCGGGGAAGAGACCCAGTACTTC
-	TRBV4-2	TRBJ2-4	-	CASSQPDKENIQYF	TGTGCCAGCAGCCAACCGGACAAAGAAAACATTCAGTACTTC
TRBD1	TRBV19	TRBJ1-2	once	CASSRRQGFGYTF	TGTGCCAGTAGTAGAAGACAGGGGTTTGGCTACACCTTC
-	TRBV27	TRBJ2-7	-	CASSSTGWDEQYF	TGTGCCAGCAGTTCCACAGGGTGGGACGAGCAGTACTTC
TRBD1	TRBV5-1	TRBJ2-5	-	CASSLAGGFQETQYF	TGCGCCAGCAGCTTGGCAGGGGGATTCCAAGAGACCCAGTACTTC
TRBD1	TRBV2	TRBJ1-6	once	CASRETGYSYNSPLHF	TGTGCCAGCAGAGAGACAGGGTACTCCTATAATTCACCCCTCCACTTT
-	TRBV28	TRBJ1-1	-	CASSFEGRGRGEAFF	TGTGCCAGCAGTTTTGAAGGCAGGGGACGGGGTGAAGCTTTCTTT
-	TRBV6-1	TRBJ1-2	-	CASSEHGGLYGYTF	TGTGCCAGCAGTGAACATGGAGGGCTCTATGGCTACACCTTC
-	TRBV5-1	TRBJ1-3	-	CASSLAGGNTIYF	TGCGCCAGCAGCTTGGCGGGGGGAAACACCATATATTTT
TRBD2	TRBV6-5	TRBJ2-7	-	CASRASGGDYEQYF	TGTGCCAGCAGAGCTAGCGGGGGGGACTACGAGCAGTACTTC
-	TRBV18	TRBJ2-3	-	CASAEVVLTQYF	TGTGCCAGCGCCGAAGTTGTTCTAACGCAGTATTTT
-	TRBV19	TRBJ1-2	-	CASSLVILGYGYTF	TGTGCCAGTAGCTTGGTGATCCTCGGCTATGGCTACACCTTC
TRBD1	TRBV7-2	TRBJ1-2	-	CASSPSGQGIYGYTF	TGTGCCAGCAGCCCCTCCGGACAGGGAATCTATGGCTACACCTTC
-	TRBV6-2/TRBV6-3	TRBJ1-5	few	CASSPRDFQPQHF	TGTGCCAGCAGTCCCAGGGATTTTCAGCCCCAGCATTTT
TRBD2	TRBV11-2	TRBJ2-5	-	CASSYHGGAWETQYF	TGTGCCAGCAGCTACCACGGGGGGGCCTGGGAGACCCAGTACTTC
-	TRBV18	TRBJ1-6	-	CASSPVTGVGYNSPLHF	TGTGCCAGCTCACCAGTGACGGGAGTCGGCTATAATTCACCCCTCCACTTT
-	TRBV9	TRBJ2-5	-	CASSVGREETQYF	TGTGCCAGCAGCGTGGGCAGGGAAGAGACCCAGTACTTC
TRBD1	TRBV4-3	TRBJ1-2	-	CASSLLDRGLDGYTF	TGCGCCAGCAGCCTACTGGACAGGGGCCTTGACGGCTACACCTTC
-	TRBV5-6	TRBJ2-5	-	CASSLVSSPPGQETQYF	TGTGCCAGCAGCTTGGTGTCTAGTCCCCCCGGTCAAGAGACCCAGTACTTC
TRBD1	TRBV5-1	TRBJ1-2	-	CASGPGGRGYTF	TGCGCCAGCGGGCCAGGGGGCAGAGGCTACACCTTC
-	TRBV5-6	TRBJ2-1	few	CASRLESSYNEQFF	TGTGCCAGCAGACTCGAGAGCTCCTACAATGAGCAGTTCTTC
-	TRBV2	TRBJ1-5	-	CASSNRPGNQPQHF	TGTGCCAGCAGTAACCGTCCGGGGAATCAGCCCCAGCATTTT
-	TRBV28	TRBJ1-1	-	CASSLIRVGNTEAFF	TGTGCCAGCAGTCTGATCAGGGTCGGGAACACTGAAGCTTTCTTT
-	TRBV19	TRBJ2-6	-	CASSPKTGLRANVLTF	TGTGCCAGTAGCCCGAAAACAGGGTTACGGGCCAACGTCCTGACTTTC
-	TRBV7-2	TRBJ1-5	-	CASSAQGTQPQHF	TGTGCCAGCTCCGCTCAGGGAACTCAGCCCCAGCATTTT
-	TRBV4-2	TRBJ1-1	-	CASSRTGKEVGRGAFF	TGTGCCAGCAGCCGCACAGGAAAAGAGGTTGGCAGGGGAGCTTTCTTT
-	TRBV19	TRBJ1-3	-	CASSPQAGNTIYF	TGTGCCAGTAGTCCCCAGGCTGGAAACACCATATATTTT
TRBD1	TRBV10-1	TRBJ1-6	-	CASSDNLGTADSPLHF	TGCGCCAGCAGCGATAATTTAGGGACAGCCGATTCACCCCTCCACTTT
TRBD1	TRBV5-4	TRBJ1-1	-	CASSEGTGGTEAFF	TGTGCCAGCAGCGAGGGGACAGGGGGCACTGAAGCTTTCTTT
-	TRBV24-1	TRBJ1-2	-	CATSEAPGYGYTF	TGTGCCACCAGTGAGGCTCCGGGGTATGGCTACACCTTC
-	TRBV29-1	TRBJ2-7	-	CSVEADSFPFYEQYF	TGCAGCGTTGAAGCCGACAGTTTCCCGTTCTACGAGCAGTACTTC